The next 15 T cell receptor beta chains were all read from a single sample in a study of cytomegalovirus exposure and HLA in healthy donors. A multiplex PCR was run with 60 Vbeta primers and 13 Jbeta primers. The repertoire was sequenced with immunoSEQ multiplex PCR; TCRdb's copy has only in-frame clones and lacks some. The sample has over 40,000 clones; roughly 87% are singletons. Sequenced: PBMCs. These receptor sequences come from a woman aged 40 to 55 in good health and CMV-seropositive.

CDR3 nucleotide sequence: TGCGCCAGCAGGCCCTCATCGGGGGACAATCAGCCCCAGCATTTT. It yields the protein CASRPSSGDNQPQHF. The rearrangement joins TRBV5-1 to TRBJ1-5, with D perhaps matching TRBD1 (5 bases). Trimming pared 5 bases from V and 3 bases from J, leaving 15 bases between. Germline V gene data show CDR1 as SGHRS and CDR2 as YFSETQ. This CDR3 contains 15 residues.

There are a few counts of this clone. This rearrangement joins TRBV4-2 to TRBJ2-1; a possible D gene is TRBD1 (7 bases). Germline V lookup: CDR1 LGHNA, CDR2 YNFKEQ. Deletions cut 1 base from V and 7 bases from J, with 17 bases between. The CDR3 runs to 16 residues. CDR3 bases: TGTGCCAGCAGCCAAGTGGAGGGGGCCAAGAGGAATGAGCAGTTCTTC. Translating gives CASSQVEGAKRNEQFF.

J is TRBJ2-2 and V is TRBV6-5, with 11 bases that match TRBD2. The ends lost 5 bases at V and 5 bases at J; junction bases unmatched: 4. Looked up from germline, CDR1 is MNHEY and CDR2 is SVGAGI. The CDR3 has 15 amino acids. CDR3 amino acids: CASSTRLAGTGELFF. CDR3 DNA sequence: TGTGCCAGCAGTACCAGACTAGCGGGGACCGGGGAGCTGTTTTTT.

This clone was picked up one time. V is TRBV18 and J is TRBJ2-3; TRBD2 agrees at 8 bases. The CDR3 runs 17 residues. Germline V gives CDR1 KGHSH, CDR2 LQKENI. J lost 0 bases, V lost 1 base, and 6 bases had no gene match. In DNA, the CDR3 is TGTGCCAGCTCACCACTGGAGGTAGCGGGGAGCACAGATACGCAGTATTTT. Protein product: CASSPLEVAGSTDTQYF.

This clone was detected a few times. The chain links TRBV5-1 to TRBJ1-2; 11 nucleotides match TRBD1. Germline-derived CDR1 and CDR2 are SGHRS and YFSETQ. J gave up 4 bases and V 3 bases, and 11 bases lay outside the gene matches. The CDR3 consists of 17 residues. CDR3 nucleotide sequence: TGCGCCAGCAGCTACCGGGACAGGGGGTCTTCGGGCTATGGCTACACCTTC. It yields the protein CASSYRDRGSSGYGYTF.

The chain joins TRBV5-1 to TRBJ2-1; 8 nucleotides align to TRBD2. The CDR3 has 18 residues. The V gene end was trimmed by 0 bases and the J gene end by 7 bases; junction bases not matched to a gene: 15. In germline, CDR1 is SGHRS, CDR2 YFSETQ. The CDR3 sequence is CASSLGQGTGGPSNEQFF. CDR3 sequence (DNA): TGCGCCAGCAGCTTGGGCCAGGGGACGGGAGGGCCCTCGAATGAGCAGTTCTTC.

The rearrangement links TRBV18 to TRBJ2-5; 7 bases are shared with TRBD1. Germline CDR1 reads KGHSH; CDR2 reads LQKENI. The CDR3 is 15 amino acids. Trimming at V came to 1 base and at J to 3 bases, leaving 5 bases not matched to a gene. The CDR3 here is CASSPRYGQEETQYF. CDR3 sequence (DNA): TGTGCCAGCTCACCACGATATGGACAGGAAGAGACCCAGTACTTC.

This clone occurred once. The J gene is TRBJ2-7, the V gene TRBV19; maybe TRBD1 (5 bases). The CDR3 covers 15 residues. Deletions cut 4 bases from V and 5 bases from J, with 18 bases between. CDR1 is LNHDA, CDR2 SQIVND, per germline (reference sequence). DNA of the CDR3: TGTGCCAGTAGTACGCCAGGGCAGTCCAAGCACGAGCAGTACTTC. This codes for CASSTPGQSKHEQYF.

The rearrangement links TRBV6-5 to TRBJ2-5; 10 bases line up with TRBD1. The CDR3 is made up of 15 amino acids. The V gene's germline CDR1 is MNHEY and CDR2 SVGAGI. J lost 5 bases, V lost 6 bases, and 9 bases had no gene match. The CDR3 sequence is CASRPDRGKRETQYF. For the CDR3, the DNA is TGTGCCAGCAGACCGGACAGGGGGAAAAGGGAGACCCAGTACTTC.

This sequence joins TRBV27 and TRBJ1-5; no reliable D call. V dropped 5 bases and J dropped 6 bases, with 11 bases sitting between them. Per the germline V gene, CDR1 is MNHEY and CDR2 is SMNVEV (reference sequence). The CDR3 covers 13 residues. The CDR3: CASSRTIGQPQHF. CDR3 DNA sequence: TGTGCCAGCAGTCGCACCATCGGTCAGCCCCAGCATTTT.

The rearrangement links TRBV19 to TRBJ1-2; 9 bases align to TRBD1. V trimming: 4 bases; J trimming: 2 bases; junction bases outside the gene matches: 5. The germline CDR1 and CDR2 sequences are LNHDA and SQIVND (reference sequence). The CDR3 covers 15 residues. The CDR3 loop reads CASSNPGQGNYGYTF. The CDR3 DNA follows: TGTGCCAGTAGTAACCCGGGACAGGGAAACTATGGCTACACCTTC. Based on the CDR3 plus reference TRBV19 and TRBJ1-2, the full variable domain is DGGITQSPKYLFRKEGQNVTLSCEQNLNHDAMYWYRQDPGQGLRLIYYSQIVNDFQKGDIAEGYSVSREKKESFPLTVTSAQKNPTAFYLCASSNPGQGNYGYTFGSGTRLTVV.

Turning to this clone: An end of the junction does not agree with germline; a read error may underlie this. This chain connects TRBV2 to TRBJ2-7; 7 nucleotides match TRBD1. Germline CDR1 and CDR2: SNHLY and FYNNEI. The CDR3 is 11 amino acids. The CDR3 bases are TGTGCCAGCAGCGCCCGGGACAGTCTACGCTTC. It encodes CASSARDSLRF.

This clone has a single count. V and J are TRBV7-9 and TRBJ1-3; D possibly corresponds to TRBD1 (5 bases). The V end was cut by 3 bases, the J end by 0 bases, with 12 bases between. Germline V gene data show CDR1 as SEHNR and CDR2 as FQNEAQ (reference sequence). This CDR3 contains 16 residues. The CDR3: CASSFPGGGSGNTIYF. CDR3 nucleotide sequence: TGTGCCAGCAGCTTCCCCGGGGGGGGCTCTGGAAACACCATATATTTT.

This clone was detected only a few times. V gene TRBV5-5 combines with J gene TRBJ1-2, with 9 bases lining up with TRBD1. The CDR3 spans 14 residues. The V segment lost 4 bases and the J segment 5 bases; nucleotides outside the gene matches: 6. Germline lookup yields CDR1 SGHKS and CDR2 YYEKEE (reference sequence). CDR3 region: CASSRGQGGYGYTF. DNA of the CDR3: TGTGCCAGCAGCCGGGGACAGGGAGGGTATGGCTACACCTTC.

This chain joins TRBV5-4 and TRBJ2-7, with 8 bases that match TRBD1. The germline CDR1 and CDR2 sequences are SGHNT and YYREEE (reference sequence). This CDR3 has 20 amino acids. V dropped 3 bases and J dropped 3; count of bases not matched to a gene: 23. This CDR3 is CASSSKFNRQGASSLYEQYF. The CDR3 nucleotides are TGTGCCAGCAGCTCTAAATTCAATCGGCAGGGGGCATCCTCCCTCTACGAGCAGTACTTC.